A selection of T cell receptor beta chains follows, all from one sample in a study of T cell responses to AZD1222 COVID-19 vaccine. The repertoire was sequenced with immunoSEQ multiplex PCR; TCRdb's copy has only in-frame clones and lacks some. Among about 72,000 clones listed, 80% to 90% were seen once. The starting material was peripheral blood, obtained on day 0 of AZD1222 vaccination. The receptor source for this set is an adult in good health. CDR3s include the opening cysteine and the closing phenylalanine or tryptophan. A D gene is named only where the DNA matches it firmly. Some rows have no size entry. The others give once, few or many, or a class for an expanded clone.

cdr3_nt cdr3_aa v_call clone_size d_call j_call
TGTGCCAGCAGCCCGGGGACAGTAACAACCGGGGAGCTGTTTTTT CASSPGTVTTGELFF TRBV28 - TRBD1 TRBJ2-2
TGTGCCTGGAGTGCTATAGACAGGGGAAACGGCTACACCTTC CAWSAIDRGNGYTF TRBV30 - TRBD1 TRBJ1-2
TGCACCAGCAGCCCGGCAGACAGAACTGGAAACACCATATATTTT CTSSPADRTGNTIYF TRBV1 few - TRBJ1-3
TGTGCCAGCAGCTTAGGGCCAGGACCGAGGCGGAGTTCACCCCTCCACTTT CASSLGPGPRRSSPLHF TRBV11-3 - - TRBJ1-6
TGTGCCAGTAGGGCAGGGGGGAGGTACACTGAAGCTTTCTTT CASRAGGRYTEAFF TRBV19 - TRBD1 TRBJ1-1
TGTGCCAGCAGCTTAATCAGCCAGGGTCCAGATACGCAGTATTTT CASSLISQGPDTQYF TRBV7-8 - - TRBJ2-3
TGCAGTGGACAGGGCGCCAATGAGCAGTTCTTC CSGQGANEQFF TRBV20-1 - TRBD1 TRBJ2-1
TGTGCCTGGAGTGTACAGGGTATCTATGGCTACACCTTC CAWSVQGIYGYTF TRBV30 - - TRBJ1-2
TGCGCCAGCAATGGGGGCAGTCGTGGATACTACGAGCAGTACTTC CASNGGSRGYYEQYF TRBV5-1 - - TRBJ2-7
TGTGCCAGCAGCGTATGGGGGGCGCAAGATACGCAGTATTTT CASSVWGAQDTQYF TRBV9 - - TRBJ2-3
TGTGCCAGCGGCATCGAGAAGAACAATGAGCAGTTCTTC CASGIEKNNEQFF TRBV2 - - TRBJ2-1
TGTGCCAGCAGCTTGGACAGGAACACTGAAGCTTTCTTT CASSLDRNTEAFF TRBV11-3 - - TRBJ1-1
TGTGCCATCAGGGGACAGGGGGGAATCGGGGATACGCAGTATTTT CAIRGQGGIGDTQYF TRBV10-3 - TRBD1 TRBJ2-3
TGTGCCAGCACTTATCAGGAGAACACTGAAGCTTTCTTT CASTYQENTEAFF TRBV6-5 once - TRBJ1-1
TGCGCCAGCAGCTTGGGGGACGGCCCCGGCGGCTACACCTTC CASSLGDGPGGYTF TRBV5-1 once - TRBJ1-2
TGTGCCAGCAGCTCCGCGTGGGACTACGAGCAGTACTTC CASSSAWDYEQYF TRBV7-8 - - TRBJ2-7
TGTGCCAGCAGCGGGGCGTTAGGCTATGGCTACACCTTC CASSGALGYGYTF TRBV9 - - TRBJ1-2
TGTGCCAGCCGATCGACCCCGGGGAGCTCCTACGAGCAGTACTTC CASRSTPGSSYEQYF TRBV5-8 - - TRBJ2-7
TGCGCCAGCAGCTTGGCCATCGGGGGAACCTACGAGCAGTACTTC CASSLAIGGTYEQYF TRBV5-1 once - TRBJ2-7
TGTGCCAGCAACCTCGGGACAGGCATCTCTGGGGCCAACGTCCTGACTTTC CASNLGTGISGANVLTF TRBV5-5 - TRBD1 TRBJ2-6
TGTGCCACCAGCAGAGATCGTAACTCGGGGACCCCTAGCACAGATACGCAGTATTTT CATSRDRNSGTPSTDTQYF TRBV15 - - TRBJ2-3
TGTGCCAGCAGTAGGCTAACGGACACTGAAGCTTTCTTT CASSRLTDTEAFF TRBV6-5 few - TRBJ1-1
TGTGCCACCGACGGGCGATCTGAAGCTTTCTTT CATDGRSEAFF TRBV19 - - TRBJ1-1
TGTGCCTGGATACGGGCCTACGGCTACACCTTC CAWIRAYGYTF TRBV30 - - TRBJ1-2
TGTGCCAGCAGTGAATGGGGAGGACAGCAGAACACTGAAGCTTTCTTT CASSEWGGQQNTEAFF TRBV25-1 - - TRBJ1-1
TGTGCCAGCAGTTATTGGGTCAGAAACACTGAAGCTTTCTTT CASSYWVRNTEAFF TRBV28 - - TRBJ1-1
TGCAGTGCTAGTGGTGGGGGGAGTGAAAAACTGTTTTTT CSASGGGSEKLFF TRBV20-1 few - TRBJ1-4
TGTGCCAGCAGTGCCGGGACCGGGAATGAAAAACTGTTTTTT CASSAGTGNEKLFF TRBV6-4 - - TRBJ1-4
TGTGCCTGGAGTGTGTTTCGTGGGGATGAGCAGTTCTTC CAWSVFRGDEQFF TRBV30 - - TRBJ2-1
TGTGCCATCAGTGCCCGACCGGGACTAGCTGGTTACAATGAGCAGTTCTTC CAISARPGLAGYNEQFF TRBV10-3 - TRBD2 TRBJ2-1
TGTGCCAGCAGCCCTTCGGGGTCCCAGACGGACAGATATGGCTACACCTTC CASSPSGSQTDRYGYTF TRBV3-1/TRBV3-2 - - TRBJ1-2
TGTGCCAGCAGTTCCCCTTTGCGGAGGAGAAATGAGCAGTTCTTC CASSSPLRRRNEQFF TRBV6-2/TRBV6-3 - - TRBJ2-1
TGTGCCAGCAGCCCCGAGGTAGGGCAGTCCTACGAGCAGTACTTC CASSPEVGQSYEQYF TRBV5-4 - - TRBJ2-7
TGTGCCAGTAGTACCCCAGGGGATACGAACACCGGGGAGCTGTTTTTT CASSTPGDTNTGELFF TRBV19 - - TRBJ2-2
TGTGCCAGCAGCCCAGACAGGGTCAATCAGCCCCAGCATTTT CASSPDRVNQPQHF TRBV11-2 - TRBD1 TRBJ1-5
TGCGCCAGCAGTGAATCCCCCGGGCAAGAGACCCAGTACTTC CASSESPGQETQYF TRBV10-1 - - TRBJ2-5
TGTGCCAGCAGCCGCTCGAACAGGGGGCGCGCAGATACGCAGTATTTT CASSRSNRGRADTQYF TRBV5-8 - TRBD1 TRBJ2-3
TGTGCCTCTAAAAAGGGACGGGTGCAGTCTGAAAAACTGTTTTTT CASKKGRVQSEKLFF TRBV11-3 - - TRBJ1-4
TGCGCCAGCAGCCATGGACTAGCGGGGAGAAATGAGCAGTTCTTC CASSHGLAGRNEQFF TRBV4-3 - TRBD2 TRBJ2-1
TGTGCCAGCCTAACCGGGGGAACTGAAGCTTTCTTT CASLTGGTEAFF TRBV6-5 - - TRBJ1-1
TGTGCCATCAGTTCCGGGACGGACGCCGAAAAACTGTTTTTT CAISSGTDAEKLFF TRBV10-3 - - TRBJ1-4
TGCAGTGCTAGTCCTCCCGGGACTAGCGGGGGGGCCTACGAGCAGTACTTC CSASPPGTSGGAYEQYF TRBV20-1 - TRBD2 TRBJ2-7
TGCGCCAGCAGCCCAGGGGCCGGCAATCAGCCCCAGCATTTT CASSPGAGNQPQHF TRBV5-1 - - TRBJ1-5
TGTGCCAGCGCGCTTCCGGGACAGGTGCGCGGCTACACCTTC CASALPGQVRGYTF TRBV28 - TRBD1 TRBJ1-2
TGTGCCTGGAGGGGTAGCTACGAGCAGTACTTC CAWRGSYEQYF TRBV30 - - TRBJ2-7